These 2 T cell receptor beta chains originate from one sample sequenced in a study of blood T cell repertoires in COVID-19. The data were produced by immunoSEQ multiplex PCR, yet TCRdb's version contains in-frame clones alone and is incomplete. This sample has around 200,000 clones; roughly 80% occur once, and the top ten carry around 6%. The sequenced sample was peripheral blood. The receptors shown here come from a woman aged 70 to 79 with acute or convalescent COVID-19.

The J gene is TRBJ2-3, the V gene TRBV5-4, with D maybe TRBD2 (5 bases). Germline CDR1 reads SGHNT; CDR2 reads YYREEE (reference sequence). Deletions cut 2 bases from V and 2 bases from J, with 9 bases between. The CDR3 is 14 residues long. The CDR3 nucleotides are TGTGCCAGCAGCTTCGGAGGTTCCACAGATACGCAGTATTTT. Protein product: CASSFGGSTDTQYF.

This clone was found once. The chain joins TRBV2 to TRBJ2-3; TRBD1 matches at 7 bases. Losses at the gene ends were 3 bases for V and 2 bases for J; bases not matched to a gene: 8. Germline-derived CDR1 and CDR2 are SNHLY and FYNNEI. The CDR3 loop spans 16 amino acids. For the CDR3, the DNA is TGTGCCAGCAGTGAGGGGGACAGAACTTTCACAGATACGCAGTATTTT. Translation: CASSEGDRTFTDTQYF.